This TCR beta chain appears in the sequencing data of a study of shared clonotypes between healthy human individuals. Per germline, CDR1 SGHKS and CDR2 YYEKEE (reference sequence). The CDR3 sequence is 19 residues long. With 0 bases clipped from V and 1 base from J, the junction kept 7 bases outside the gene matches. All donors qualified as healthy HIV-negative adults and had experienced no recent acute infections or vaccinations. This was a deep-level run. Profiling relied on immunoSEQ multiplex PCR, and the TCRdb table lists in-frame clones only, not all of them. The data contain around 700,000 clones, 72% of them singletons.

This TCR derives from a woman aged 30 to 39 in good health. The rearrangement links TRBV5-5 to TRBJ2-5; TRBD2 matches 15 bases. The sequenced sample consisted of memory CD4+ T cells sorted from blood. Subset specified: CD45RA-negative fraction. This chain's CDR3 is CASSLDQGLAGGAQETQYF. For the CDR3, the DNA is TGTGCCAGCAGCTTGGACCAGGGACTAGCGGGAGGTGCCCAAGAGACCCAGTACTTC.